Listed here are 26 T cell receptor beta chains from one sample, sequenced in a study of shared clonotypes between healthy human individuals. Profiling relied on immunoSEQ multiplex PCR, and the TCRdb table lists in-frame clones only, not all of them. The sample carries 2 million to 3 million clones, over 85% recorded once. Specimen: naive CD4+ T cells from PBMCs. Subset specified: CD45RA+ positively selected. The receptors derive from a man aged 18 to 29 in good health. Some clones in this sample may be carry-over from other donors' samples.

The genes are TRBV18 and TRBJ1-2; 9 bases map to TRBD1. Per the germline V gene, CDR1 is KGHSH and CDR2 is LQKENI. The CDR3 covers 13 residues. With 8 bases clipped from V and 10 bases from J, the junction kept 11 bases outside the gene matches. In nucleotides, the CDR3 is TGTGCCAGCCAACAGGGGGCGAACGATGTCTACACCTTC. Protein: CASQQGANDVYTF.

This clone was found once. Other DNA sequences of this sample code for an identical CDR3. The V gene is TRBV6-1, the J gene TRBJ1-5; D is unresolved. Germline assignment: CDR1 MNHNS and CDR2 SASEGT. V gave up 0 bases and J gave up 4 bases, with 7 bases separating them. CDR3 length: 14 residues. The CDR3 region has the DNA TGTGCCAGCAGTGAAGCCAGTAGGAATCAGCCCCAGCATTTT. This encodes CASSEASRNQPQHF.

This chain uses TRBV2 with TRBJ2-3, with D uncertain. The V end lost 2 bases, the J end lost 5 bases, and 17 bases lay between the germline ends. This CDR3 has 16 residues. CDR1 is SNHLY, CDR2 FYNNEI, per germline. The CDR3 DNA is TGTGCCAGCAGTGAAAGAGTCACCCGAGCGCAAGATACGCAGTATTTT. It codes for CASSERVTRAQDTQYF.

This chain uses TRBV4-2 with TRBJ1-1, with 8 bases that match TRBD1. Trimming took 4 bases from V and 3 from J; bases not matched to a gene: 19. CDR3 length: 19 amino acids. The germline V gene has CDR1 LGHNA and CDR2 YNFKEQ. Written as DNA, the CDR3 is TGTGCCAGCAGCCCCTTGGGCGGACAGGGAAGGATAGCGGACACTGAAGCTTTCTTT. Translating it yields CASSPLGGQGRIADTEAFF.

The sample holds one count of this clone. This chain links TRBV29-1 with TRBJ2-3; TRBD1 is a possible D gene (5 bases). CDR1 and CDR2 from the germline V gene are SQVTM and ANQGSEA. CDR3 length: 16 residues. The germline V and J ends were trimmed by 4 bases and 0 bases, with 17 bases remaining between them. This CDR3 reads CSVAAGLLHSTDTQYF. As DNA, the CDR3 is TGCAGCGTTGCAGCAGGGCTCTTGCATAGCACAGATACGCAGTATTTT.

This clone was counted a single time. V usage is TRBV21-1 and J usage is TRBJ2-1; the D call in the table, TRBD2, was not verified against the DNA. TRBV21-1 is an annotated pseudogene. CDR3 length: 14 residues. The CDR3 bases are TGTGCCAGCAGGACTAGCGGGACCTACAATGAGCAGTTCTTC. Encoded protein: CASRTSGTYNEQFF.

This clone was picked up one time. This sequence joins TRBV30 and TRBJ2-7; 7 bases agree with TRBD2. The V gene end was trimmed by 2 bases and the J gene end by 4 bases; junction bases not matched to a gene: 8. From germline, CDR1 is GTSNPN and CDR2 SVGIG (reference sequence). The CDR3 spans 14 residues. The CDR3 protein is CAWSRVAGAYEQYF. DNA of the CDR3: TGTGCCTGGAGTAGGGTAGCGGGTGCATACGAGCAGTACTTC.

The J gene is TRBJ1-5, the V gene TRBV5-5; a possible D gene is TRBD1 (6 bases). V lost 0 bases and J lost 6, with 10 bases in between. The CDR3 covers 14 residues. The V gene's germline CDR1 is SGHKS and CDR2 YYEKEE (reference sequence). The CDR3 spells CASSLALGAQPQHF. CDR3 DNA sequence: TGTGCCAGCAGCTTGGCCCTGGGGGCTCAGCCCCAGCATTTT.

This clone has only a few counts. In the same sample, other DNA sequences code for this CDR3. J is TRBJ1-1 and V is TRBV5-5, with D possibly matching TRBD1 (6 bases). This CDR3 is built from 13 residues. The germline CDR1 and CDR2 sequences are SGHKS and YYEKEE (reference sequence). V was clipped by 2 bases and J by 1 base, with 6 bases between them. Here the CDR3 reads CASSLQGNTEAFF. The CDR3 DNA reads TGTGCCAGCAGCTTACAGGGGAACACTGAAGCTTTCTTT.

This chain joins TRBV28 and TRBJ2-1, with D perhaps TRBD1 (6 bases). Germline V gives CDR1 MDHEN, CDR2 SYDVKM. The germline V and J ends were trimmed by 8 bases and 5 bases, with 10 bases remaining between them. The CDR3 has 12 residues. CDR3 DNA: TGTGCCAGCCTAGACAGGAACAATGAGCAGTTCTTC. Protein sequence: CASLDRNNEQFF.

V and J are TRBV7-2 and TRBJ2-2; the D gene could be TRBD1 or TRBD2 (5 bases each). The CDR3 is made up of 14 amino acids. The germline V gene has CDR1 SGHTA and CDR2 FQGNSA. V lost 8 bases and J 0 bases, leaving 10 bases between the germline ends. This CDR3 is CASGTHTNTGELFF. The CDR3 DNA sequence: TGTGCCAGCGGGACGCACACGAACACCGGGGAGCTGTTTTTT.

The chain is built from TRBV6-1 and TRBJ2-4; 12 bases fit TRBD2. V lost 1 base, J lost 6 bases, and 4 bases stayed unmatched. CDR3 length: 16 amino acids. Germline-derived CDR1 and CDR2 are MNHNS and SASEGT. CDR3 amino acids: CASSEEASGRANIQYF. DNA of the CDR3: TGTGCCAGCAGTGAAGAGGCTAGCGGGAGGGCAAACATTCAGTACTTC.

Note on this clone: The sample carries other DNA sequences with the same CDR3. The chain has TRBV6-5 and TRBJ1-2; 7 bases agree with TRBD1. The V gene end was trimmed by 6 bases and the J gene end by 3 bases; junction bases not matched to a gene: 4. The CDR3 sequence is 13 residues long. Germline CDR1 MNHEY, CDR2 SVGAGI. CDR3: CASSPDRDYGYTF. The CDR3, as DNA: TGTGCCAGCAGCCCCGACAGGGACTATGGCTACACCTTC.

The V call is TRBV6-5, the J call TRBJ1-2; tentatively, D is TRBD1 (5 bases). CDR3 length equals 13 residues. The germline V gene encodes CDR1 MNHEY and CDR2 SVGAGI. Between the trimmed V and J ends, which lost 8 bases and 3 bases, there was a span of 13 bases. In nucleotides, the CDR3 is TGTGCCAGCGGGGGAGGGACGTACTATGGCTACACCTTC. It translates to CASGGGTYYGYTF.

V is TRBV7-9 and J is TRBJ1-2; 8 bases fit TRBD1. Germline CDR1 is SEHNR and CDR2 is FQNEAQ (reference sequence). The V and J ends lost 5 bases and 0 bases, in that order; junction bases with no gene match: 5. The CDR3 is made up of 15 amino acids. As DNA, the CDR3 is TGTGCCAGCAGCACCAGGGGGCAGTCTAACTATGGCTACACCTTC. Its translation: CASSTRGQSNYGYTF.

CDR3 in amino acids: CASSHDKYLNTEAFF. The CDR3 nucleotides are TGTGCCAGCAGCCACGACAAGTACTTAAACACTGAAGCTTTCTTT. J is TRBJ1-1 and V is TRBV11-1; D gene uncertain. V was cut by 5 bases and J by 2 bases, with 15 bases left in between. There are 15 residues in the CDR3. CDR1 is SGHAT, CDR2 FQDESV, per germline (reference sequence). Full variable domain (rest looked up from reference TRBV11-1 and TRBJ1-1): EAEVAQSPRYKITEKSQAVAFWCDPISGHATLYWYRQILGQGPELLVQFQDESVVDDSQLPKDRFSAERLKGVDSTLKIQPAELGDSAMYLCASSHDKYLNTEAFFGQGTRLTVV.

The chain has TRBV4-1 and TRBJ1-1, with D tentatively TRBD1 (5 bases). CDR3 size: 15 residues. Germline values: CDR1 MGHRA, CDR2 YSYEKL. V was trimmed by 1 base and J by 0 bases, leaving 9 bases between them. The CDR3 region has the DNA TGCGCCAGCAGCCAAGGACAGCCCATGAACACTGAAGCTTTCTTT. This gives the protein CASSQGQPMNTEAFF.

V is TRBV2 and J is TRBJ2-5; TRBD1 matches at 9 bases. Trimming cost V 8 bases and J 5 bases; bases outside gene matches: 9. Germline V gene data show CDR1 as SNHLY and CDR2 as FYNNEI. CDR3 length: 14 amino acids. As DNA, the CDR3 is TGTGCCAGCGGGGAACAGGGGGCTTATGAGACCCAGTACTTC. This encodes CASGEQGAYETQYF.

This chain uses TRBV5-1 with TRBJ2-7, with TRBD2 matching over 8 bases. CDR3 length: 14 amino acids. Germline V gene sequence: CDR1 SGHRS, CDR2 YFSETQ. Trimming cost V 4 bases and J 6 bases; bases outside gene matches: 9. CDR3 nucleotides: TGCGCCAGCAGCCTACAACCAGCGGGAGCCGAGCAGTACTTC. Encoded protein: CASSLQPAGAEQYF.

The rearrangement joins TRBV9 to TRBJ2-2, with unresolved D. Trimming took 1 base from V and 6 from J, leaving 7 bases between them. Per germline, CDR1 SGDLS and CDR2 YYNGEE. The CDR3 is made up of 13 amino acids. CDR3 loop: CASSVTGSGELFF. CDR3 sequence (DNA): TGTGCCAGCAGCGTAACGGGTTCCGGGGAGCTGTTTTTT.

The rearrangement uses TRBV7-9 and TRBJ1-2; possible D gene TRBD1, 5 bases. CDR3 length: 17 amino acids. Germline V gene data show CDR1 as SEHNR and CDR2 as FQNEAQ (reference sequence). Trimming pared 5 bases from V and 0 bases from J, leaving 19 bases between. Here the CDR3 DNA reads TGTGCCAGCAGCCGCCGGGACGCCAACCCTACTAACTATGGCTACACCTTC. This codes for CASSRRDANPTNYGYTF.

J is TRBJ2-5 and V is TRBV30; D gene uncertain. Deletions cut 0 bases from V and 3 bases from J, with 14 bases between. CDR1 is GTSNPN, CDR2 SVGIG, per germline (reference sequence). The CDR3 length is 15 residues. In DNA form, the CDR3 reads TGTGCCTGGAGTGTAATAGGGCACCTTAAAGAGACCCAGTACTTC. Translation gives CAWSVIGHLKETQYF.

V is TRBV28 and J is TRBJ2-7; D uncertain. CDR3 length: 13 amino acids. V lost 6 bases, J lost 2 bases, and 11 bases lay in between. Germline assignment: CDR1 MDHEN and CDR2 SYDVKM. CDR3 in amino acids: CASRPGKPYEQYF. Written as DNA, the CDR3 is TGTGCCAGCAGACCAGGAAAACCCTACGAGCAGTACTTC.

Note on this clone: Other DNA sequences in this specimen translate into the identical CDR3. The V and J genes are TRBV7-9 and TRBJ1-1, with 7 nucleotides matching TRBD1. The CDR3 is made up of 13 amino acids. Trimming removed 1 base from V and 4 bases from J; junction bases left unmatched: 0. CDR1 is SEHNR, CDR2 FQNEAQ, per germline (reference sequence). CDR3 amino acids: CASSLGQGTEAFF. The CDR3 nucleotides read TGTGCCAGCAGCTTAGGACAGGGCACTGAAGCTTTCTTT.

This clone was found once. This chain connects TRBV6-5 to TRBJ2-7; 7 bases line up with TRBD2. V shed 6 bases and J 4 bases; nucleotides not matched to a gene: 6. Germline CDR1 and CDR2: MNHEY and SVGAGI. The CDR3 contains 13 residues. CDR3 protein: CASSPTGGYEQYF. The CDR3 DNA follows: TGTGCCAGCAGCCCAACGGGGGGATACGAGCAGTACTTC.

The chain is built from TRBV6-1 and TRBJ2-2; D is undetermined. Trimming removed 2 bases from V and 2 bases from J, with 6 bases in between. CDR1 and CDR2 from the germline V gene are MNHNS and SASEGT. This CDR3 has 14 residues. This chain's CDR3 is CASSEKSNTGELFF. CDR3 in DNA: TGTGCCAGCAGTGAAAAAAGCAACACCGGGGAGCTGTTTTTT.